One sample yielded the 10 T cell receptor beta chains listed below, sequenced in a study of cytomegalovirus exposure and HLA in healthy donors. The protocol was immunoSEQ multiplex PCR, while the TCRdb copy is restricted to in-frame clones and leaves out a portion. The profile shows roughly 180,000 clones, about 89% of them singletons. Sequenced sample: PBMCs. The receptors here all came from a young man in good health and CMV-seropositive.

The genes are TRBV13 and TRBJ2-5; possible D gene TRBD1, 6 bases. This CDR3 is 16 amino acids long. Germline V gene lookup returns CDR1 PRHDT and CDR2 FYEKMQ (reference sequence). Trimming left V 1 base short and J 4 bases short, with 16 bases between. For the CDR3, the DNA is TGTGCCAGCAGCTTAGTAGGTCAGGGGAAGATAGAGACCCAGTACTTC. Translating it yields CASSLVGQGKIETQYF.

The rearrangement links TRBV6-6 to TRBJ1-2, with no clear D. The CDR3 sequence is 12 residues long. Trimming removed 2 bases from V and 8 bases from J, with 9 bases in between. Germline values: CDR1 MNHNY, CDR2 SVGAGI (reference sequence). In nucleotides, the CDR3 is TGTGCCAGCAGTTACGAGGCCGCGGGCTACACCTTC. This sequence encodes CASSYEAAGYTF.

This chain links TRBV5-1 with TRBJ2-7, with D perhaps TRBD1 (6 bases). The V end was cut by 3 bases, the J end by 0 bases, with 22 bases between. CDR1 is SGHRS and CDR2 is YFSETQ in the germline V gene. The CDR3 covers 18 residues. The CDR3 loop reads CASSSAENDRRLSYEQYF. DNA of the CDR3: TGCGCCAGCAGCTCCGCGGAAAACGACAGGAGGCTCTCCTACGAGCAGTACTTC.

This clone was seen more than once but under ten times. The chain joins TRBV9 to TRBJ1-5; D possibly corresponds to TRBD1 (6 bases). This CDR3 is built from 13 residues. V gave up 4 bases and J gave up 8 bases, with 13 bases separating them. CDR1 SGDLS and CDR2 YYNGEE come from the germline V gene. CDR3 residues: CASSSRGGEPQHF. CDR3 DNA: TGTGCCAGCAGCTCCAGAGGGGGTGAGCCCCAGCATTTT.

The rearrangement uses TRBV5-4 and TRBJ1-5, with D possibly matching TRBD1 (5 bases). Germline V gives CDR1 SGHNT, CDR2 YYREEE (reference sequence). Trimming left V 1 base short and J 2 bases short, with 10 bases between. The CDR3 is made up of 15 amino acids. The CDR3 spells CASSLRGEGNQPQHF. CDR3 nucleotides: TGTGCCAGCAGCTTGCGAGGGGAAGGCAATCAGCCCCAGCATTTT. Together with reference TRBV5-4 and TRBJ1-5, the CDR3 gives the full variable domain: ETGVTQSPTHLIKTRGQQVTLRCSSQSGHNTVSWYQQALGQGPQFIFQYYREEENGRGNFPPRFSGLQFPNYSSELNVNALELDDSALYLCASSLRGEGNQPQHFGDGTRLSIL.

The DNA for the CDR3 is TGTGCCAGCAGTCACGACAGGGGTTTCTCCTACGAGCAGTACTTC. This sequence encodes CASSHDRGFSYEQYF. The chain uses TRBV6-5 and TRBJ2-7; 8 bases are a match to TRBD1. CDR1 and CDR2 from the germline V gene are MNHEY and SVGAGI. The CDR3 extends over 15 amino acids. Losses at the gene ends were 5 bases for V and 0 bases for J; bases not matched to a gene: 6.

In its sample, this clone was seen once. The CDR3 DNA reads TGTGCCAGCAGCTCAGGGGGAGGGGGAGAGGACTACACCTTC. Protein: CASSSGGGGEDYTF. The chain recombines TRBV11-3 with TRBJ1-2, with 7 nucleotides matching TRBD1. The CDR3 is 14 residues long. Germline V CDR1 and CDR2: SGHNT, YENEEA. V trimming: 4 bases; J trimming: 10 bases; junction bases outside the gene matches: 12.

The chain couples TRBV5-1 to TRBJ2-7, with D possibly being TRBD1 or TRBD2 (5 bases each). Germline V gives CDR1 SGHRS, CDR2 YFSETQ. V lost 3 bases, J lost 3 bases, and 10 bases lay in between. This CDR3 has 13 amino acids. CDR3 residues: CASSSRDGYEQYF. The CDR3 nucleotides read TGCGCCAGCAGCTCCCGGGACGGCTACGAGCAGTACTTC.

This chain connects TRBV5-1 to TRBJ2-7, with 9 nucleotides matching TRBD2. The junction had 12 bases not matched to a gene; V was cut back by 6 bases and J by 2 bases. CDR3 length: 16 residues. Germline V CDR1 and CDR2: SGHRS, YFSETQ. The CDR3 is CASTLGLAGAPYEQYF. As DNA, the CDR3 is TGCGCCAGCACTTTGGGGTTAGCGGGGGCTCCCTACGAGCAGTACTTC.

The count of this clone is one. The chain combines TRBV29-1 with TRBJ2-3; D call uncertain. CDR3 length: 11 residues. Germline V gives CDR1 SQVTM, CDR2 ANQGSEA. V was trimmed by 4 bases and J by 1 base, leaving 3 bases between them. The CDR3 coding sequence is TGCAGCGTTGCGGGCACAGATACGCAGTATTTT. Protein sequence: CSVAGTDTQYF.